Detailed here is one T cell receptor beta chain. This record comes from a study of blood T cell repertoires in COVID-19. About the study: Both acute and convalescent COVID-19 samples were obtained from the United States, Italy and Spain. Nucleic acid was either cDNA or gDNA, and it came from T cells, B-cell-depleted T cells, or PBMCs.

In the source study's methods: Quantification of nucleated cells was approximated via reference gene primer amplification. Using immunoSEQ multiplex PCR, the repertoire was profiled, and TCRdb retains in-frame clones only, with some absent. The V and J calls and the clone size are those of that table, but D and trimming were determined from the DNA. The table records about 280,000 clones, about nine tenths of them present only once. From germline, CDR1 is LNHDA and CDR2 SQIVND (reference sequence). Trimming at V came to 0 bases and at J to 1 base, leaving 10 bases not matched to a gene. The CDR3 covers 18 residues.

The sequence was obtained from a woman aged 30 to 39 with active or convalescent COVID-19. The sample comprised peripheral blood. The chain combines TRBV19 with TRBJ2-5, with 8 positions matching TRBD2. The CDR3 DNA is TGTGCCAGTAGTATAGATCGGTTTGCGGGGGGCCTCCAAGAGACCCAGTACTTC. Its translation is CASSIDRFAGGLQETQYF.